This TCR beta chain came from a study of regulatory T cells in long-lasting Graves disease. Libraries of TCR beta came from iRepertoire HTBI primers plus Arm-PCR of CDR3 regions. Via MiXCR, TCRdb re-called the multiplex PCR reads, giving one row per CDR3 protein. Counted here are some 420,000 distinct CDR3 sequences, 20% to 25% occurring once; the ten biggest clones make up around 14%. As for time point: persistent/refractory GD, antithyroid drugs over 5 years with positive TRAb. There was RNA extracted from PBMCs, and the TCR library was made from it. This CDR3 spans 20 amino acids. CDR1 is MDHEN and CDR2 is SYDVKM in the germline V gene. V lost 4 bases and J 0 bases, leaving 25 bases between the germline ends.

The source material was peripheral blood mononuclear cells (PBMCs), sampled when the disease was refractory, from a patient treated with antithyroid drugs. The sequence was collected from a female donor with Graves disease. This sequence joins TRBV28 and TRBJ1-5, with D uncertain. CDR3 protein: CASSSVGDRPRRYSNQPQHF. CDR3 coding DNA: TGTGCCAGCAGTTCGGTGGGTGATCGGCCGCGACGATATAGCAATCAGCCCCAGCATTTT.